This TCR beta chain was sequenced in a study of T cell responses to AZD1222 COVID-19 vaccine listed by TCRdb under 2021. Background on the whole study: AZD1222 recipients whose second dose came at about 4 weeks and those whose second dose came at about 12 weeks were combined into one group, since spike-specific TCR depth and breadth did not differ between the two schedules. TCR sequencing covered some 250 trial participants: about 210 given two doses of AZD1222 and around 25 given two doses of MenACWY control vaccine. Trial participants were enrolled into age subgroups of 18-55, 56-69 and 70-plus years, which contained 148, 28 and 57 TCR-sequenced participants, respectively. The study at large found these results: Only five to seven AZD1222 recipients were SARS-CoV-2 seropositive at baseline, limiting conclusions about previously exposed vaccinees. Reportedly, close to half of the unique spike-specific TCRs recognized epitopes lying outside the regions that are mutated in the B.1.351 and B.1.1.7 variants. Participants were mostly white British, with more females than males. The authors suggested clonal diversity may have been underestimated. After two AZD1222 doses, spike-specific TCR breadth and depth were significantly higher than at day 0 and than in MenACWY recipients. In the small 56-69-year group, the increase in depth fell short of significance, most likely because of low power. No day 14 peak-response samples were available, so repertoires were characterized only after the peak T cell response. The vaccine-associated CD4 TCRs covered the entire spike protein, and the dominant responses fell in regions 160-218 and 743-854.

From the germline V gene, CDR1 is MDHEN and CDR2 is SYDVKM. The CDR3, cysteine through phenylalanine, is 15 amino acids long. Only the CDR3 part of the read is kept: 45 bases, read in frame from the first base. The trim is 1 base for V and 5 bases for J, with a gap of 12 bases between the germline ends. A word on this clone: Its target antigen remains unknown. One base away there is no much larger clone; base qualities are not given.

The CDR3 regions of human TCRbeta chains were analyzed by immunosequencing. As for the authors' bioinformatics: Repertoire TCRs were matched against a reference library of SARS-CoV-2-specific TCRs generated with the MIRA antigen-specificity platform. Breadth was defined as the fraction of unique TCRs that were SARS-CoV-2-associated, and depth was defined as the fraction of total T cells that were SARS-CoV-2-associated. Using the MIRA data, each spike-specific TCR was assigned both to the spike region to which the TCR was reactive and to a CD4 or CD8 class. Log10-transformed breadth and depth values were compared by one-way ANOVA with Sidak's multiple comparisons tests. TCRdb limited this immuneACCESS table to in-frame rearrangements with V and J called. A share of clones is missing; checked studies link under half to unresolved V genes, and the rest is unexplained. V, J and clone size are those of that table, while D and trimming were read from the DNA. This sample holds 25,000 to 35,000 clones; approximately 90% were observed only once. The ten top clones hold 45% of the sample.

Read against the paper, the sample's time point label means: baseline before first vaccination. The vaccinee samples were drawn from two UK trials, COV001 and COV002, one of which was a single-blind randomized controlled phase 2/3 trial testing AZD1222 (ChAdOx1 nCoV-19) in healthy adults. For TCRbeta chain sequencing, PBMC samples from trial participants were taken at day 0 and at day 28 after the second dose. This clonotype originated in an adult in good health. The rearranged chain carries TRBV28 and TRBJ1-5; possibly the D gene is TRBD1, per 5 matching bases. The starting material was peripheral blood, obtained on day 0 of AZD1222 vaccination. This receptor carries the CDR3 CASSLSQGWDQPQHF. The bases are TGTGCCAGCAGTTTATCTCAGGGATGGGATCAGCCCCAGCATTTT.